This T cell receptor (beta chain) was observed in a study of shared clonotypes between healthy human individuals. Original methodology: As immunoSEQ supplied junction-only sequences (without quality scores), filtering differed. Sequencing used immunoSEQ multiplex PCR; TCRdb keeps in-frame clones, though not all of them. The DNA was the basis for D and trimming; V, J and clone size are from that table. The repertoire holds about 2.1 million clones, with 85% to 95% as singletons. The study's findings and limits: All-four-donor shared clonotypes had higher generation probabilities than non-shared clonotypes did. Few donors limited the genetic and exposure-history diversity represented.

Trimming pared 4 bases from V and 0 bases from J, leaving 9 bases between. This CDR3 has 14 residues. Germline lookup yields CDR1 SGHDT and CDR2 YYEEEE. Naive CD8 cells lacked CD45RO and underwent positive selection for CCR7, leaving out terminally differentiated effector memory CD45RA+ cells. A word on this clone: Its antigen is not known.

The sequence was obtained from a man younger than 35 in good health. Some clones in this sample may be carry-over from other donors' samples. The genes are TRBV5-6 and TRBJ2-3; D ambiguous. Sequencing used naive CD8+ T cells from PBMCs. The CDR3 sequence is CASSPRVSTDTQYF. In nucleotides, the CDR3 is TGTGCCAGCAGCCCCCGGGTGAGCACAGATACGCAGTATTTT.